The clone carrying this TCR beta chain has ten or more counts. The data are from a study of early T cells in non-severe SARS-CoV-2 infection. The junction had 11 bases not matched to a gene; V was cut back by 4 bases and J by 2 bases. The CDR3 totals 17 residues. Germline V gene lookup returns CDR1 SGHDT and CDR2 YYEEEE. As part of library construction, unique molecular identifiers were attached to individual cDNA molecules. TCRdb passed the 5' RACE reads through MiXCR, listing each CDR3 protein once. In the table there are some 32,000 distinct CDR3 sequences, roughly 3.9% of which are singletons. Sequences were obtained from whole blood. This clonotype originated in an adult who was a healthcare worker with PCR-confirmed SARS-CoV-2 infection or an uninfected control (not recorded which). The chain is built from TRBV5-6 and TRBJ2-3; 9 bases are shared with TRBD2. CDR3 DNA: TGTGCCAGCAGCGCCCTGGGGCGGGGGGGCCCCACAGATACGCAGTATTTT. It yields the protein CASSALGRGGPTDTQYF.